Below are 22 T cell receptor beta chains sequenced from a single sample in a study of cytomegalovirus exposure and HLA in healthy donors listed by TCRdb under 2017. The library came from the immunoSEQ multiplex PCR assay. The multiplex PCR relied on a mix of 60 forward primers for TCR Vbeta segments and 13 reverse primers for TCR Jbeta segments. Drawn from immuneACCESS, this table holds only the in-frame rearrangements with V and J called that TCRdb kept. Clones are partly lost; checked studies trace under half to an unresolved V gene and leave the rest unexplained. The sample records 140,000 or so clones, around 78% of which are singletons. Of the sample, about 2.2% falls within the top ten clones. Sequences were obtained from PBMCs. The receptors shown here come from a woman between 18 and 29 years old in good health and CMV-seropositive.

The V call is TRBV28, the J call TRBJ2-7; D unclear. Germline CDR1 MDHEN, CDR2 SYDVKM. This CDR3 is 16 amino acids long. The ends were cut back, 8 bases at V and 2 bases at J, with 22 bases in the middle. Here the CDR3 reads CASPPPGLLSPYEQYF. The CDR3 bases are TGTGCCAGCCCTCCCCCGGGTCTACTAAGCCCCTACGAGCAGTACTTC.

The CDR3 spells CASSRSTTGADEKLFF. DNA for the CDR3: TGTGCCAGCAGCCGGAGTACGACAGGGGCGGATGAAAAACTGTTTTTT. This chain connects TRBV7-9 to TRBJ1-4; TRBD1 matches 8 bases. The CDR3 runs 16 residues. V lost 5 bases and J lost 6; bases outside the gene matches: 11. The germline V gene encodes CDR1 SEHNR and CDR2 FQNEAQ (reference sequence).

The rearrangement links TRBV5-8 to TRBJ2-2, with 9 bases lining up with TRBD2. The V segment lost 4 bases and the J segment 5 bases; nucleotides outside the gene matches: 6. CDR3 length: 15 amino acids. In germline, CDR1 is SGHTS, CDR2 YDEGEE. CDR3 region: CASSLGLARTGELFF. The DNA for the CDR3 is TGTGCCAGCAGCCTTGGACTAGCGAGGACCGGGGAGCTGTTTTTT.

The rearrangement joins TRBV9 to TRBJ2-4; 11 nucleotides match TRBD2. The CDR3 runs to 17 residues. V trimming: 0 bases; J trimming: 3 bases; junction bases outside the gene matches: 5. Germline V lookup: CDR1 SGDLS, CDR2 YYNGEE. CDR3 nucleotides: TGTGCCAGCAGCGTAGACGTACTAGCGGGGGTCAAAAACATTCAGTACTTC. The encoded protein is CASSVDVLAGVKNIQYF.

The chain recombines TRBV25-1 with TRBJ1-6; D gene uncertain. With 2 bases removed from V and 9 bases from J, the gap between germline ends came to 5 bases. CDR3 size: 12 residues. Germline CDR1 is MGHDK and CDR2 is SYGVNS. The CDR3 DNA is TGTGCCAGCAGTGAAGGCCTTTCACCCCTCCACTTT. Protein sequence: CASSEGLSPLHF.

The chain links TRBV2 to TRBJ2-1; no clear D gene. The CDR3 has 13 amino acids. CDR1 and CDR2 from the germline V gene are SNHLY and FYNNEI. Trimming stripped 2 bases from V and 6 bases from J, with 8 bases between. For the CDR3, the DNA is TGTGCCAGCAGTGAAAACTTCCCCAATGAGCAGTTCTTC. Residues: CASSENFPNEQFF.

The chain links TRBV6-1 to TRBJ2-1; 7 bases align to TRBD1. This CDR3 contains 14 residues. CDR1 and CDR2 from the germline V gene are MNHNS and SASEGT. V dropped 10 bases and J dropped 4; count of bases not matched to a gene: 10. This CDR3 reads CATAPGTVYNEQFF. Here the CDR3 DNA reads TGTGCCACCGCACCCGGGACAGTTTACAATGAGCAGTTCTTC.

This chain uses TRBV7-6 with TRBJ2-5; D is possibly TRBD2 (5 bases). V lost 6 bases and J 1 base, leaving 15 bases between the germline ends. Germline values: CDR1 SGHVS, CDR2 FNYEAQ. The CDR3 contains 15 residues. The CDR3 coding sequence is TGTGCCAGCAGTACCGGAGGAAAGGGCCAAGAGACCCAGTACTTC. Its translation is CASSTGGKGQETQYF. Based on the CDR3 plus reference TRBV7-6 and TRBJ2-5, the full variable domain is GAGVSQSPRYKVTKRGQDVALRCDPISGHVSLYWYRQALGQGPEFLTYFNYEAQQDKSGLPNDRFSAERPEGSISTLTIQRTEQRDSAMYRCASSTGGKGQETQYFGPGTRLLVL.

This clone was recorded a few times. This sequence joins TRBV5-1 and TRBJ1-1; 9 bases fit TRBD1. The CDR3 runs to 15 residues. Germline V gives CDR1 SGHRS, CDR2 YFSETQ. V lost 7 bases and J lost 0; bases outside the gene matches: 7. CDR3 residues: CASRRQGGMNTEAFF. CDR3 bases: TGCGCCAGCCGACGACAGGGGGGTATGAACACTGAAGCTTTCTTT.

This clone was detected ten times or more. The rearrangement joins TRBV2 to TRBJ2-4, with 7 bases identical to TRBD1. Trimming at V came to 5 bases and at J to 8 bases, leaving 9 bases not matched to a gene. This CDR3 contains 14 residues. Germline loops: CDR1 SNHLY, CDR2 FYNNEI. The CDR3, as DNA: TGTGCCAGCAGTCGGGACAGTAAAGTAGACATTCAGTACTTC. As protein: CASSRDSKVDIQYF.

The DNA for the CDR3 is TGTGCTAGTGGTTTGTACGCTGTAGGGGCAGGGTACACAGATACGCAGTATTTT. It translates to CASGLYAVGAGYTDTQYF. The chain recombines TRBV12-5 with TRBJ2-3; D is possibly TRBD1 (5 bases). Looked up from germline, CDR1 is LGHNT and CDR2 is FRNRAP. This CDR3 is 18 amino acids long. V shed 2 bases and J shed 2 bases, with 20 bases lying between them.

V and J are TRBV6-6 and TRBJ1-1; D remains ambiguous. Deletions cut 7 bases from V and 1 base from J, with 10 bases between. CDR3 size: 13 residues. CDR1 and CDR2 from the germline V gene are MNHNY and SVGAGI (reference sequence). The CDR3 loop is CASTKRWNTEAFF. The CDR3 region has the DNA TGTGCCAGCACTAAGAGATGGAACACTGAAGCTTTCTTT.

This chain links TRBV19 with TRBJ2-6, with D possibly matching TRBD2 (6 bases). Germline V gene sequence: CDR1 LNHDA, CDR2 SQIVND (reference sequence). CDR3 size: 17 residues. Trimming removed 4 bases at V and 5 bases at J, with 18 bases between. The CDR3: CASSNGDSRLWANVLTF. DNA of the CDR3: TGTGCCAGTAGTAACGGGGACTCACGCTTGTGGGCCAACGTCCTGACTTTC.

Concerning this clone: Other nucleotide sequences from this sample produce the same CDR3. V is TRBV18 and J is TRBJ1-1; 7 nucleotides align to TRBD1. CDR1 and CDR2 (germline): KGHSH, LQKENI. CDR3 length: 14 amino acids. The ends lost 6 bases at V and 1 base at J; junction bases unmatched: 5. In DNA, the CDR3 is TGTGCCAGCTCGCCGGGACAGCAGAACACTGAAGCTTTCTTT. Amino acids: CASSPGQQNTEAFF.

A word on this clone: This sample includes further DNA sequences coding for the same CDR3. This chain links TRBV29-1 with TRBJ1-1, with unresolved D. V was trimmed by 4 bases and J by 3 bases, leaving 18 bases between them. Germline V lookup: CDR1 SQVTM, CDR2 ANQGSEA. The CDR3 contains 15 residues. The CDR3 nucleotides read TGCAGCGTTGCCGAAAACAGTGCTGGGCACACTGAAGCTTTCTTT. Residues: CSVAENSAGHTEAFF.

CDR3 region: CASSAQTGTGHYGYTF. In DNA form, the CDR3 reads TGTGCCAGCAGTGCTCAAACCGGGACAGGGCACTATGGCTACACCTTC. The rearrangement joins TRBV5-6 to TRBJ1-2; 9 nucleotides align to TRBD1. Per germline, CDR1 SGHDT and CDR2 YYEEEE. This CDR3 has 16 residues. The junction had 11 bases not matched to a gene; V was cut back by 5 bases and J by 3 bases.

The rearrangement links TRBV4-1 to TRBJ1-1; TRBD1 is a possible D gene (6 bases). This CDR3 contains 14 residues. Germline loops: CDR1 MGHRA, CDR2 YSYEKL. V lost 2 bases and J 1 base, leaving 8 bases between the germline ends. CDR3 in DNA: TGCGCCAGCAGCCAAATACAGGGGAACACTGAAGCTTTCTTT. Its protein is CASSQIQGNTEAFF.

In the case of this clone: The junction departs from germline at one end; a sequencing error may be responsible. For the CDR3, the DNA is TGTTCCAGCAGCTTAGTAGGAGGGAGGAGATCCTACGAGCAGTACTTC. Its protein product is CSSSLVGGRRSYEQYF. The chain uses TRBV7-9 and TRBJ2-7, with D perhaps matching TRBD2 (6 bases). The germline CDR1 and CDR2 sequences are SEHNR and FQNEAQ (reference sequence). The CDR3 covers 16 residues.

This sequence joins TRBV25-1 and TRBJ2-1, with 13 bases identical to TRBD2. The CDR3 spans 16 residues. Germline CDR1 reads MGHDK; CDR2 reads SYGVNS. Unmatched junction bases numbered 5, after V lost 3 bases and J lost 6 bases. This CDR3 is CASSDPGLAGVNEQFF. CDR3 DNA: TGTGCCAGCAGTGATCCCGGACTAGCGGGGGTCAATGAGCAGTTCTTC.

The DNA of the CDR3 is TGTGCCAGCAGCTTGGCCAACCAGGGTGAGCAGTTCTTC. As protein: CASSLANQGEQFF. This chain joins TRBV5-6 and TRBJ2-1; D possibly corresponds to TRBD1 (5 bases). Germline V gene data show CDR1 as SGHDT and CDR2 as YYEEEE. V lost 0 bases, J lost 9 bases, and 10 bases lay in between. The CDR3 has 13 amino acids. The full variable domain, in which reference TRBV5-6 and TRBJ2-1 provide the parts outside the CDR3, is DAGVTQSPTHLIKTRGQQVTLRCSPKSGHDTVSWYQQALGQGPQFIFQYYEEEERQRGNFPDRFSGHQFPNYSSELNVNALLLGDSALYLCASSLANQGEQFFGPGTRLTVL.

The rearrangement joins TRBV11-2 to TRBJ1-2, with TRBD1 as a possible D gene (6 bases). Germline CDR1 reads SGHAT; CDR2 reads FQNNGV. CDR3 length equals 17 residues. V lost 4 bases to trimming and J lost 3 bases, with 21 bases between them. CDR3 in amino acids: CASSSLFRDKGDYGYTF. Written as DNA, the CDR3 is TGTGCCAGCAGCTCCCTATTTCGGGACAAAGGAGACTATGGCTACACCTTC.

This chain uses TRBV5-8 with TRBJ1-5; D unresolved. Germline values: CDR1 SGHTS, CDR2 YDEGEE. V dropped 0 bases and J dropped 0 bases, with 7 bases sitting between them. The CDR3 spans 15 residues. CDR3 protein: CASSLAGDSNQPQHF. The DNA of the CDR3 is TGTGCCAGCAGCTTGGCCGGAGATAGCAATCAGCCCCAGCATTTT.